The 21 T cell receptor beta chains below were found in one sample sequenced in a study of graft-versus-host responses after intestinal transplantation. The antigens of these receptors remain unknown. Some clones are missing from TCRdb's copy, which holds only in-frame ones; the method was immunoSEQ multiplex PCR. The sample has some 110,000 clones; 85% to 95% are singletons. The specimen was unstimulated CD8+ T cells sorted from spleen or lymph node cells, collected before transplant. These receptors came from a human donor who was the organ donor for an intestinal transplant.

The J gene is TRBJ2-1, the V gene TRBV7-9, with TRBD2 identical over 9 bases. Trimming cost V 6 bases and J 8 bases; bases outside gene matches: 17. The germline CDR1 and CDR2 sequences are SEHNR and FQNEAQ (reference sequence). The CDR3 covers 17 residues. The CDR3 bases are TGTGCCAGCAGTCCCATAGCGGGAGAGTCGGGGCACGATGAGCAGTTCTTC. This codes for CASSPIAGESGHDEQFF.

The chain employs TRBV6-1 and TRBJ1-1, with 7 bases fitting TRBD1. This CDR3 region has 14 residues. Germline trimming cut 6 bases from V and 5 bases from J; bases unmatched to any gene: 9. Per the germline V gene, CDR1 is MNHNS and CDR2 is SASEGT. The CDR3 DNA reads as TGTGCCAGCAGCCGACAGGGAAGGTGGACTGAAGCTTTCTTT. Its protein product is CASSRQGRWTEAFF.

CDR3 sequence reads: CASSFLPATAYGYTF. The CDR3 bases are TGTGCCAGCAGTTTCCTCCCTGCAACAGCATATGGCTACACCTTC. The J gene is TRBJ1-2, the V gene TRBV27; no definite D call. The CDR3 loop spans 15 amino acids. Trimming pared 3 bases from V and 5 bases from J, leaving 16 bases between. Per the germline V gene, CDR1 is MNHEY and CDR2 is SMNVEV (reference sequence).

This clone appeared a single time. This chain connects TRBV7-2 to TRBJ2-1, with a tentative D call TRBD2 (6 bases). V was cut by 1 base and J by 15 bases, with 16 bases left in between. The CDR3 contains 13 residues. Germline assignment: CDR1 SGHTA and CDR2 FQGNSA. This chain's CDR3 is CASSLGIWRDGFF. The DNA of the CDR3 is TGTGCCAGCAGCTTAGGGATTTGGCGGGACGGGTTCTTC.

This rearrangement joins TRBV19 to TRBJ1-5, with a possible D match to TRBD1 (5 bases). Trimming took 5 bases from V and 3 from J, leaving 11 bases between them. This CDR3 contains 14 residues. CDR1 LNHDA and CDR2 SQIVND come from the germline V gene (reference sequence). DNA for the CDR3: TGTGCCAGTAGTTGGGGGTCAGCCAATCAGCCCCAGCATTTT. Protein sequence: CASSWGSANQPQHF.

The chain recombines TRBV19 with TRBJ2-5, with 8 bases lining up with TRBD1. This CDR3 is 16 amino acids long. V shed 1 base and J 5 bases; nucleotides not matched to a gene: 9. Per germline, CDR1 LNHDA and CDR2 SQIVND (reference sequence). CDR3 loop: CASSIAGTGPLETQYF. In DNA, the CDR3 is TGTGCCAGTAGTATAGCCGGGACAGGCCCCTTGGAGACCCAGTACTTC.

The chain recombines TRBV6-6 with TRBJ2-5, with D possibly called TRBD1 or TRBD2 (6 bases each). The CDR3 totals 14 residues. Germline V gene data show CDR1 as MNHNY and CDR2 as SVGAGI (reference sequence). V lost 2 bases, J lost 5 bases, and 12 bases lay in between. This CDR3 is CASSYRGVMETQYF. The CDR3 coding sequence is TGTGCCAGCAGTTACAGGGGGGTGATGGAGACCCAGTACTTC.

The chain joins TRBV18 to TRBJ1-2; D gene ambiguous. The germline V gene has CDR1 KGHSH and CDR2 LQKENI. The CDR3 spans 13 residues. V was shortened by 3 bases and J by 5 bases, with 10 bases between the two germline ends. CDR3 residues: CASSPGQPYGYTF. In DNA form, the CDR3 reads TGTGCCAGCTCACCGGGCCAGCCTTATGGCTACACCTTC.

This chain joins TRBV27 and TRBJ2-1; 9 nucleotides align to TRBD2. J gave up 5 bases and V 3 bases, and 5 bases lay outside the gene matches. This CDR3 contains 15 residues. Germline values: CDR1 MNHEY, CDR2 SMNVEV (reference sequence). CDR3 sequence: CASSFIGLANNEQFF. The CDR3 DNA reads as TGTGCCAGCAGTTTTATTGGACTAGCGAACAATGAGCAGTTCTTC.

The rearrangement joins TRBV7-9 to TRBJ2-3, with TRBD2 matching over 9 bases. The germline V gene encodes CDR1 SEHNR and CDR2 FQNEAQ (reference sequence). CDR3 length equals 18 residues. J lost 7 bases, V lost 0 bases, and 14 bases had no gene match. CDR3 protein: CASSLAGASGEDGHTQYF. For the CDR3, the DNA is TGTGCCAGCAGCTTAGCAGGGGCTAGCGGGGAGGATGGGCATACGCAGTATTTT.

The chain uses TRBV15 and TRBJ1-2; D gene ambiguous. The length of the CDR3 is 15 residues. Germline V gene lookup returns CDR1 LNHNV and CDR2 YYDKDF (reference sequence). V lost 1 base to trimming and J lost 4 bases, with 13 bases between them. The CDR3 region has the DNA TGTGCCACCAGCAGAGCGTGGGGATCCCCCTATGGCTACACCTTC. Translated: CATSRAWGSPYGYTF.

The chain has TRBV7-2 and TRBJ1-5; D is undetermined. Germline lookup yields CDR1 SGHTA and CDR2 FQGNSA. V lost 1 base and J lost 0, with 4 bases in between. This CDR3 region has 14 residues. In DNA form, the CDR3 reads TGTGCCAGCAGCTTAGGGTATAGCAATCAGCCCCAGCATTTT. It yields the protein CASSLGYSNQPQHF.

This rearrangement joins TRBV9 to TRBJ2-3; 9 nucleotides line up with TRBD1. The CDR3 covers 17 residues. The V gene end was trimmed by 3 bases and the J gene end by 2 bases; junction bases not matched to a gene: 10. Germline V gene sequence: CDR1 SGDLS, CDR2 YYNGEE. The CDR3 region is CASSARQGGSITDTQYF. CDR3 nucleotides: TGTGCCAGCAGCGCGCGACAGGGGGGGAGCATCACAGATACGCAGTATTTT.

The rearrangement uses TRBV6-5 and TRBJ2-1; D is possibly TRBD2 (5 bases). V shed 2 bases and J shed 0 bases, with 5 bases lying between them. Per the germline V gene, CDR1 is MNHEY and CDR2 is SVGAGI. The CDR3 is 14 residues long. The CDR3 protein is CASSYGSSYNEQFF. DNA of the CDR3: TGTGCCAGCAGTTACGGGAGCTCCTACAATGAGCAGTTCTTC.

This clone was seen once. V usage is TRBV4-1 and J usage is TRBJ2-7; D call uncertain. Germline lookup yields CDR1 MGHRA and CDR2 YSYEKL. The length of the CDR3 is 13 residues. V was cut by 0 bases and J by 3 bases, with 6 bases left in between. The CDR3 loop reads CASSQDGSYEQYF. The CDR3 DNA sequence: TGCGCCAGCAGCCAAGATGGCAGCTACGAGCAGTACTTC.

This rearrangement joins TRBV15 to TRBJ2-3, with TRBD2 matching over 8 bases. V lost 4 bases to trimming and J lost 3 bases; unmatched junction nucleotides: 6. CDR3 length equals 15 residues. CDR1 and CDR2 (germline): LNHNV, YYDKDF (reference sequence). The chain's CDR3 is CATSTPVAGTDTQYF. The CDR3 nucleotides are TGTGCCACCAGCACCCCCGTAGCGGGAACAGATACGCAGTATTTT. Complete variable domain (other parts from reference TRBV15 and TRBJ2-3): DAMVIQNPRYQVTQFGKPVTLSCSQTLNHNVMYWYQQKSSQAPKLLFHYYDKDFNNEADTPDNFQSRRPNTSFCFLDIRSPGLGDTAMYLCATSTPVAGTDTQYFGPGTRLTVL.

The chain couples TRBV29-1 to TRBJ1-3, with D unresolved. The V gene lost 4 bases and the J gene lost 3 bases, with 10 bases spanning the gap. From germline, CDR1 is SQVTM and CDR2 ANQGSEA. The CDR3 is made up of 13 amino acids. This chain's CDR3 is CSVGLGRGNTIYF. Here the CDR3 DNA reads TGCAGCGTTGGTCTCGGACGTGGAAACACCATATATTTT.

This clone was detected a few times. The J gene is TRBJ1-4, the V gene TRBV2; D is uncertain. V lost 1 base to trimming and J lost 7 bases, with 19 bases between them. This CDR3 comprises 17 residues. Germline CDR1 SNHLY, CDR2 FYNNEI. CDR3 in amino acids: CASSEGVGRARAEKLFF. The CDR3 coding sequence is TGTGCCAGCAGTGAAGGGGTCGGCCGGGCAAGGGCTGAAAAACTGTTTTTT.

The chain is built from TRBV6-6 and TRBJ2-7, with TRBD1 matching 9 bases. The V gene end was trimmed by 6 bases and the J gene end by 5 bases; junction bases not matched to a gene: 5. The germline CDR1 and CDR2 sequences are MNHNY and SVGAGI (reference sequence). The CDR3 is made up of 13 amino acids. CDR3 bases: TGTGCCAGCAGCACCGGGACAGGGAACGAGCAGTACTTC. This translates into CASSTGTGNEQYF.

This sequence joins TRBV9 and TRBJ2-3; TRBD2 aligns across 7 bases. Unmatched junction bases numbered 4, after V lost 3 bases and J lost 0 bases. The CDR3 totals 15 residues. The V gene's germline CDR1 is SGDLS and CDR2 YYNGEE. In nucleotides, the CDR3 is TGTGCCAGCAGCGCCAGCGGGGTAAGCACAGATACGCAGTATTTT. Translating it yields CASSASGVSTDTQYF.

The V and J genes are TRBV4-1 and TRBJ1-2; 8 bases fit TRBD1. The CDR3 covers 15 residues. Germline CDR1 is MGHRA and CDR2 is YSYEKL. The trim removed 1 base at V and 2 bases at J, leaving 3 bases unmatched. The CDR3 DNA reads TGCGCCAGCAGCCAAGCGACAGGGGTCAACTATGGCTACACCTTC. Protein product: CASSQATGVNYGYTF.